This record concerns one T cell receptor (beta chain) sequence. The antigen is not known. 60 Vbeta and 13 Jbeta primers were used in PCR. Here immunoSEQ multiplex PCR was the method, and the copy in TCRdb shows in-frame clones only, minus some. The sample holds 170,000 or so clones, about four fifths seen once. This sample was taken from a study of cytomegalovirus exposure and HLA in healthy donors. Study-wide findings and caveats: Later on, a genetic analysis was performed. It linked a missense variant in DCLRE1C with V- and J-gene trimming of TCR beta. Overall, around 160 TCR beta chains were annotated as cytomegalovirus-associated.

This CDR3 region has 16 residues. Germline V CDR1 and CDR2: GTSNPN, SVGIG (reference sequence). Trimming took 0 bases from V and 0 from J, leaving 9 bases between them. The sequencing sample was made of PBMCs. The chain couples TRBV30 to TRBJ2-6, with D possibly matching TRBD1 (5 bases). The sequence was collected from a male donor in good health and CMV-seronegative. In DNA, the CDR3 is TGTGCCTGGAGTGTAGGGGTTCACTCTGGGGCCAACGTCCTGACTTTC. This translates into CAWSVGVHSGANVLTF.